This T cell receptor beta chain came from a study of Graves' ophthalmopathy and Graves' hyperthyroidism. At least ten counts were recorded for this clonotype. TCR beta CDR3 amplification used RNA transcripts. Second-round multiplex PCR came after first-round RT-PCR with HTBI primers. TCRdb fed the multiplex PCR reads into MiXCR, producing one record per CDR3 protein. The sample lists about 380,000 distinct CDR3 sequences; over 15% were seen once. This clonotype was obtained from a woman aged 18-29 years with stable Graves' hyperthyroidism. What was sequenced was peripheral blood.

The chain's CDR3 is CATSRDRLTDTQYF. The CDR3 region has the DNA TGTGCCACCAGCAGAGATCGGCTAACAGATACGCAGTATTTT. This chain joins TRBV15 and TRBJ2-3; D remains ambiguous. This CDR3 comprises 14 residues. Germline assignment: CDR1 LNHNV and CDR2 YYDKDF (reference sequence). Trimming removed 0 bases from V and 3 bases from J, with 7 bases in between.